These T cell receptor beta chains were read from a single sample in a study of cytomegalovirus exposure and HLA in healthy donors. Data came from immunoSEQ multiplex PCR; TCRdb stores just in-frame clones and leaves some out. This repertoire includes 100,000 to 150,000 clones. Sequenced material: PBMCs. The receptors originated from a woman aged 40 to 50 in good health and CMV-seropositive. The CDR3 runs from the conserved cysteine through the conserved F or W. The D gene is left open where the match is weak.

V,J,D,CDR3,DNA
TRBV19,TRBJ2-3,TRBD2,CASGTSGSTDTQYF,TGTGCCAGCGGGACTAGCGGGAGCACAGATACGCAGTATTTT
TRBV4-1,TRBJ1-2,TRBD1,CASSQDQGTGGYGYTF,TGCGCCAGCAGCCAAGATCAAGGGACAGGGGGCTATGGCTACACCTTC
TRBV28,TRBJ1-1,TRBD1,CASRRMTGANTEAFF,TGTGCCAGCAGACGCATGACAGGGGCGAACACTGAAGCTTTCTTT
TRBV30,TRBJ2-7,TRBD1,CAWRSLAGGPYEQYF,TGTGCCTGGAGGTCTCTTGCAGGGGGCCCCTACGAGCAGTACTTC
TRBV5-6,TRBJ2-2,TRBD1,CASRQGQTNTGELFF,TGTGCCAGCAGACAGGGACAGACGAACACCGGGGAGCTGTTTTTT
TRBV4-3,TRBJ2-5,TRBD2,CASSQAPAGGETQYF,TGCGCCAGCAGCCAAGCCCCAGCGGGAGGGGAGACCCAGTACTTC
TRBV5-1,TRBJ1-2,.,CASSLTILQENTNYGYTF,TGCGCCAGCAGCTTGACAATTCTACAGGAAAATACTAACTATGGCTACACCTTC
TRBV6-1,TRBJ1-6,.,CASSGGPLPYNSPLHF,TGTGCCAGCAGTGGAGGGCCCCTGCCCTATAATTCACCCCTCCACTTT
TRBV28,TRBJ1-1,.,CASTSPGGYTEAFF,TGTGCCAGCACCTCTCCGGGGGGGTACACTGAAGCTTTCTTT
TRBV10-3,TRBJ2-7,.,CAISETGRGYGQYF,TGTGCCATCAGTGAGACCGGCAGGGGATACGGGCAGTACTTC
TRBV29-1,TRBJ2-2,TRBD2,CSVLRGERGTGELFF,TGCAGCGTTCTCCGGGGGGAGCGAGGCACCGGGGAGCTGTTTTTT
TRBV5-6,TRBJ2-5,.,CASSLAIGRETQYF,TGTGCCAGCAGCTTGGCGATAGGGAGGGAGACCCAGTACTTC
TRBV27,TRBJ1-1,.,CASSLQGALNTEAFF,TGTGCCAGCAGTTTACAAGGGGCTTTGAACACTGAAGCTTTCTTT
TRBV5-4,TRBJ2-7,.,CASSPGALTYEQYF,TGTGCCAGCAGCCCAGGGGCTCTAACCTACGAGCAGTACTTC
TRBV4-3,TRBJ2-3,.,CASSQDGAGVLTDTQYF,TGCGCCAGCAGCCAAGATGGTGCTGGAGTACTCACAGATACGCAGTATTTT
TRBV6-6,TRBJ1-3,TRBD1,CASSQGAGGNTIYF,TGTGCCAGCAGTCAGGGGGCGGGTGGAAACACCATATATTTT
TRBV28,TRBJ2-7,TRBD2,CASSPSGGYEQYF,TGTGCCAGCAGTCCATCGGGGGGCTACGAGCAGTACTTC
TRBV5-6,TRBJ1-1,.,CASSSLYQGTYTEAFF,TGTGCCAGCAGCTCATTGTATCAGGGGACCTACACTGAAGCTTTCTTT
TRBV30,TRBJ1-2,.,CAWSVAYWGGYTF,TGTGCCTGGAGTGTGGCTTATTGGGGCGGCTACACCTTC
TRBV5-6,TRBJ2-5,.,CASSPLGQLQETQYF,TGTGCCAGCAGCCCGCTCGGACAGCTTCAAGAGACCCAGTACTTC
TRBV5-1,TRBJ1-4,.,CASSFGQGNEKLFF,TGCGCCAGCAGCTTCGGGCAGGGAAATGAAAAACTGTTTTTT
TRBV5-4,TRBJ2-7,.,CASSLGLGTANLNYEQYF,TGTGCCAGCAGCTTGGGCCTAGGTACGGCCAACCTCAACTACGAGCAGTACTTC
TRBV9,TRBJ2-3,TRBD1,CASSVAGTGTSTDTQYF,TGTGCCAGCAGCGTAGCTGGGACAGGGACTAGCACAGATACGCAGTATTTT
TRBV5-4,TRBJ1-1,TRBD1,CASSRMTGLNTEAFF,TGTGCCAGCAGCAGAATGACAGGGCTGAACACTGAAGCTTTCTTT
TRBV7-8,TRBJ2-6,.,CASSLQHPSGANVLTF,TGTGCCAGCAGCTTACAACACCCCTCTGGGGCCAACGTCCTGACTTTC
TRBV10-3,TRBJ1-2,.,CAISESVPRYGYTF,TGTGCCATCAGTGAGTCGGTACCGCGCTATGGCTACACCTTC
TRBV15,TRBJ2-5,.,CATSRRLANQETQYF,TGTGCCACCAGTCGAAGGCTAGCGAACCAAGAGACCCAGTACTTC
TRBV6-1,TRBJ1-1,.,CASQLSDYAFF,TGTGCCAGCCAATTGTCGGACTATGCTTTCTTT
TRBV9,TRBJ1-2,TRBD1,CASSGGTGGLNGYTF,TGTGCCAGCAGCGGCGGGACAGGGGGACTCAATGGCTACACCTTC
TRBV7-9,TRBJ2-1,TRBD1,CASSLRARQGAQNEQFF,TGTGCCAGCAGCTTACGTGCCCGACAGGGAGCGCAGAATGAGCAGTTCTTC
TRBV5-6,TRBJ2-5,.,CASSTDSFQETQYF,TGTGCCAGCAGCACCGACAGCTTCCAAGAGACCCAGTACTTC
TRBV19,TRBJ1-1,.,CASSMRGTEAFF,TGTGCCAGTAGTATGAGGGGGACTGAAGCTTTCTTT
TRBV5-1,TRBJ2-3,TRBD2,CASMVSVAGTTDTQYF,TGCGCCAGCATGGTCTCAGTAGCGGGCACCACAGATACGCAGTATTTT
TRBV6-5,TRBJ1-1,.,CASSYISGSRTEAFF,TGTGCCAGCAGTTACATATCGGGGTCTCGCACTGAAGCTTTCTTT
TRBV7-2,TRBJ2-3,.,CASSLDGSTDTQYF,TGTGCCAGCAGCTTAGACGGGAGCACAGATACGCAGTATTTT